Listed here is a single T cell receptor (beta chain). Looked up from germline, CDR1 is GTSNPN and CDR2 is SVGIG (reference sequence). The CDR3 consists of 12 residues. Deletions cut 5 bases from V and 6 bases from J, with 11 bases between. Random hexamers served to reverse transcribe roughly 0.45 to 1 ug RNA. By means of immunoSEQ multiplex PCR, TCR beta CDR3 spanning 54 Vbeta and 13 Jbeta underwent amplification. In TCRdb, the immunoSEQ multiplex PCR reads were re-called with MiXCR into one record per CDR3 protein. The sample shows 100,000 to 150,000 distinct CDR3 sequences, 90% to 95% of them seen only once. Sequencing targeted TCR beta in blood CD8+ and CD4+ T cells. In contrast to the negatively isolated CD8+ and CD4+ T cells, TEMRA cells were FACS-enriched. This sample is part of a study of CD8 T cells in Susac syndrome. Looking at the study overall: Clinically active disease was present in six of the sequenced Susac syndrome patients. Eight of these patients were in remission.

Sample: CD8+ T cells from PBMCs. The V call is TRBV30, the J call TRBJ2-1; D perhaps matches TRBD2 (5 bases). This receptor was identified in a human donor with Susac syndrome. CDR3 bases: TGTGCCTGGGAACTAAGCGGCAATGAGCAGTTCTTC. Residues: CAWELSGNEQFF.